This entry lists 2 T cell receptor beta chains sequenced from one sample in a study of blood T cell repertoires in COVID-19. Profiling relied on immunoSEQ multiplex PCR, and the TCRdb table lists in-frame clones only, not all of them. The table has 290,000 or so clones, around 80% seen once; the top ten hold over 4%. Sequencing was performed on PBMCs or T cells enriched from blood (not recorded which). The receptors originated from a man aged 40-55 years who had been exposed to COVID-19.

In nucleotides, the CDR3 is TGTGCCAGCAGCTCTGCTAGGGGGCTGGAGACCCAGTACTTC. It encodes CASSSARGLETQYF. This rearrangement joins TRBV5-6 to TRBJ2-5, with TRBD1 identical over 7 bases. From germline, CDR1 is SGHDT and CDR2 YYEEEE. The CDR3 has 14 amino acids. The trim removed 3 bases at V and 5 bases at J, leaving 7 bases unmatched.

V and J are TRBV12-3 or TRBV12-4 and TRBJ2-7, with TRBD1 as a possible D gene (6 bases). Deletions cut 6 bases from V and 2 bases from J, with 11 bases between. The CDR3 totals 13 residues. The CDR3 sequence is CASRPRGPYEQYF. DNA of the CDR3: TGTGCCAGCAGGCCCAGGGGCCCCTACGAGCAGTACTTC.